The rows below give T cell receptor beta chains drawn from one sample of a study of blood T cell repertoires in COVID-19. Profiled with immunoSEQ multiplex PCR; TCRdb holds only in-frame clones, not every one. The profile covers tens of thousands of clones, with around 90% appearing a single time and around 2.3% taken by the ten largest. What was sequenced was peripheral blood. The receptors originated from a human donor with active COVID-19. The donor label of this sample is uncertain. The conserved cysteine and the conserved F or W are not part of the CDR3 here.

>TRBV27|TRBJ2-7
ASSSPGSYEQY
>TRBV7-2|TRBJ2-2
ASSLGRAGELF
>TRBV5-1|TRBJ2-5
ASSLGGEETQY
>TRBV7-3|TRBJ2-1
ASSSSRGGAYNEQF
>TRBV28|TRBJ1-3
ASTPGGAGDPSGNTIY
>TRBV9|TRBJ2-7
ASSPGHRYEQY
>TRBV3-1/TRBV3-2|TRBJ2-7
ASSRDRNEQY
>TRBV2|TRBJ1-2
ASRETGAYGYT
>TRBV18|TRBJ1-1
ASSPPGQGAKTEAF
>TRBV7-2|TRBJ2-3
ASSLQTSGGADTQY
>TRBV10-3|TRBJ2-3
AIRDYVDTDTQY
>TRBV5-1|TRBJ2-7
ASSVQALSYEQY
>TRBV28|TRBJ1-4
ASGARAPNEKLF
>TRBV21-1|TRBJ1-3
ASSSPLDRGVPSGNTIY
>TRBV2|TRBJ2-7
ASSEGGTGRHEQY
>TRBV7-8|TRBJ2-1
ASSRHGVAGGPNEQF
>TRBV6-2/TRBV6-3|TRBJ1-6
ASSYGRQGEYHSPLH
>TRBV4-2|TRBJ2-2
ASSPQAGTGAGELF
>TRBV4-1|TRBJ2-1
ASSRVSGGSSYNEQF
>TRBV3-1/TRBV3-2|TRBJ2-7
ASSHEKGAGSYEQY
>TRBV27|TRBJ1-2
ASLSTGGGGGYT
>TRBV7-9|TRBJ1-2
ASSRDNNYGYT
>TRBV7-2|TRBJ2-4
ASSLAGGEAKNIQY
>TRBV4-2|TRBJ2-3
ASSLSGGVSTDTQY
>TRBV20-1|TRBJ1-2
SASRTGGYT
>TRBV28|TRBJ1-2
ASSLHRVSYGYT
>TRBV7-9|TRBJ2-3
ASSSSTSGGAGD
>TRBV14|TRBJ2-7
ASSLSGGGDEQY
>TRBV7-2|TRBJ2-7
ASSSGGQGYEQY
>TRBV6-5|TRBJ1-1
ASSSGLRINTEAF
>TRBV24-1|TRBJ2-3
ATSEPAGTWTDTQY
>TRBV19|TRBJ1-5
ASSLLGVLGNQPQH
>TRBV5-1|TRBJ2-3
ASSLEREDTQY
>TRBV5-1|TRBJ2-1
ASSRGDRGRTEQF
>TRBV19|TRBJ2-1
ASGQGANNEQF
>TRBV7-2|TRBJ2-1
ASSFDRGNEQF
>TRBV19|TRBJ1-5
ASSRMRVVSNQPQH
>TRBV3-1/TRBV3-2|TRBJ2-7
ASSQRSGSYEQY
>TRBV15|TRBJ2-1
ATSRDRARGPVEF
>TRBV6-2/TRBV6-3|TRBJ2-1
ASSYPTAYNEQF
>TRBV5-4|TRBJ2-5
ASSPSRGTAQETQY